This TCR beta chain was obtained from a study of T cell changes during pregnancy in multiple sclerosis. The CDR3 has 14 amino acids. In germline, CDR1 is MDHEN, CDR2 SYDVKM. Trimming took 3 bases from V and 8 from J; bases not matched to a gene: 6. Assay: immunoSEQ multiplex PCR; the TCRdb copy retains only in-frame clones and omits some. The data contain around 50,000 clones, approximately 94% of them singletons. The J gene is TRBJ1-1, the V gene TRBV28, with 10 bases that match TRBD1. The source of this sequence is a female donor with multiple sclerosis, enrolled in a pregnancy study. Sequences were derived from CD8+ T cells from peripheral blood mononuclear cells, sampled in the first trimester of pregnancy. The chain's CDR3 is CASSFGGTGVEAFF. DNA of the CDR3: TGTGCCAGCAGTTTTGGCGGGACAGGGGTAGAAGCTTTCTTT. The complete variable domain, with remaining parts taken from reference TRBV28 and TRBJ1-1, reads DVKVTQSSRYLVKRTGEKVFLECVQDMDHENMFWYRQDPGLGLRLIYFSYDVKMKEKGDIPEGYSVSREKKERFSLILESASTNQTSMYLCASSFGGTGVEAFFGQGTRLTVV.